This TCR beta chain is from a study of blood T cell repertoires in COVID-19. Across the study: COVID-19 samples, acute and convalescent, were from the United States, Italy and Spain. The cDNA or gDNA used as material had been derived from T cells, B-cell-depleted T cells, or PBMCs.

Trimming removed 1 base from V and 3 bases from J; junction bases left unmatched: 1. Germline CDR1 KGHSH, CDR2 LQKENI. CDR3 size: 16 residues. TCRdb keeps only in-frame clones here, not all; method: immunoSEQ multiplex PCR. The sample includes 150,000 to 250,000 clones, 80% to 90% of them seen just once. Sequenced sample: PBMCs or T cells enriched from blood (not recorded which). The V call is TRBV18, the J call TRBJ2-1, with 12 bases aligning to TRBD2. This TCR derives from a man aged 40-49 years who had recovered from COVID-19. CDR3 in amino acids: CASSPRLAGDYNEQFF. Here the CDR3 DNA reads TGTGCCAGCTCACCACGACTAGCGGGAGACTACAATGAGCAGTTCTTC.